This TCR beta chain was sequenced during a study of CD8+CD57+ T cells in acquired aplastic anemia. Both TCR beta VDJ combination and CDR3 sequence profiling were carried out. Genomic DNA was the template for this profiling. A single record per CDR3 protein comes from TCRdb applying MiXCR to the reads. The sample lists about 95,000 distinct CDR3 sequences, less than 75% occurring once. Sequencing was done on patients that had shown CD8+CD57+ cell expansion by flow cytometry. This clonotype showed up just once. Germline V gene sequence: CDR1 KGHDR, CDR2 SFDVKD. This CDR3 has 15 amino acids. After removal of 4 bases from V and 7 bases from J, the junction contained 8 bases not matched to a gene.

The V and J genes are TRBV24-1 and TRBJ2-2; 7 nucleotides align to TRBD1. Sequencing was performed on sorted CD4+, CD8+, or CD8+CD57+ T cells (not recorded which) from PBMCs. The sequence derives from a human donor with aplastic anemia. In DNA, the CDR3 is TGTGCCACCAGTGACGCCGGGACAGTCAGCGGGGAGCTGTTTTTT. Its protein product is CATSDAGTVSGELFF.